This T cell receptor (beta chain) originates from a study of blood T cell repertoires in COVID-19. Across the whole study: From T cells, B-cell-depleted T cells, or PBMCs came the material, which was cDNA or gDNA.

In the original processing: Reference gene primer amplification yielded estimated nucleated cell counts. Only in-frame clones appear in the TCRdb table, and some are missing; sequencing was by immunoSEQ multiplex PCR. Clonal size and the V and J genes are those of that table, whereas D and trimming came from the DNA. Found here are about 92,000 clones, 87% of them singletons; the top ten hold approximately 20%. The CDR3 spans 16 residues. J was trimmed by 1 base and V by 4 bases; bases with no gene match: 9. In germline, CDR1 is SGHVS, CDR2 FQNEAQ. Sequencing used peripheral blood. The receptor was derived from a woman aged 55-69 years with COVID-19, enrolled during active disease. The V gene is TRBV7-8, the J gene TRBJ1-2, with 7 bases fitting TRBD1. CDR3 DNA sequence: TGTGCCAGCAGCTGGGCAGGCAGGGGGGTTAACTATGGCTACACCTTC. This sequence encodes CASSWAGRGVNYGYTF.